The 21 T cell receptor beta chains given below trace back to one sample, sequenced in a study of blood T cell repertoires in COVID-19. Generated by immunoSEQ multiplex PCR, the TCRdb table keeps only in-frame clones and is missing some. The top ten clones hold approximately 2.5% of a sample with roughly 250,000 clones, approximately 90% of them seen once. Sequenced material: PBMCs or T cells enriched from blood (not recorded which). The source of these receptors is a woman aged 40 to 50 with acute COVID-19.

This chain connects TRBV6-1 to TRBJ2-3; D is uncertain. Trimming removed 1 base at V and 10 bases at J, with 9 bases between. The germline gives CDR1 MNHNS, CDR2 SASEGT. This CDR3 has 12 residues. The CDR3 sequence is CASSEVVGPQYF. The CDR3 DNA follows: TGTGCCAGCAGTGAAGTAGTCGGTCCGCAGTATTTT.

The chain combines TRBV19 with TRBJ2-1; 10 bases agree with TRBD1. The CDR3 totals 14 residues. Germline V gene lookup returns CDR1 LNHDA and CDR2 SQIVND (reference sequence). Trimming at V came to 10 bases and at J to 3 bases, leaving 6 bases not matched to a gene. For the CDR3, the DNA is TGTGCCACCCAGGACAGGGGGAACTACAATGAGCAGTTCTTC. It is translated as CATQDRGNYNEQFF.

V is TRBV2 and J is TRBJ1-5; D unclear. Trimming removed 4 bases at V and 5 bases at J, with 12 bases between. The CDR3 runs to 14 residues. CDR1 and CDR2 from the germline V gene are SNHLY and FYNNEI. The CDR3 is CASSVERVDQPQHF. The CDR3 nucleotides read TGTGCCAGCAGTGTTGAGAGGGTGGATCAGCCCCAGCATTTT. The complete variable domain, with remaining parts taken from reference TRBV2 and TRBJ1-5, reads EPEVTQTPSHQVTQMGQEVILRCVPISNHLYFYWYRQILGQKVEFLVSFYNNEISEKSEIFDDQFSVERPDGSNFTLKIRSTKLEDSAMYFCASSVERVDQPQHFGDGTRLSIL.

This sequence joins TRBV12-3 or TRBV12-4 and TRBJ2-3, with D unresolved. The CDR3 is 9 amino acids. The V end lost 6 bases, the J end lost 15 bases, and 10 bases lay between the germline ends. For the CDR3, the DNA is TGTGCCAGCAGGATTAGAGGATATTTT. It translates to CASRIRGYF.

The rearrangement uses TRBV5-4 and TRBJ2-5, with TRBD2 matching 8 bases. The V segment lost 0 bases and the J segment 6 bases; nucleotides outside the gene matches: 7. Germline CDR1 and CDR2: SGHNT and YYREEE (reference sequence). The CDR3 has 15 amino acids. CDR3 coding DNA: TGTGCCAGCAGCTTGGCCGGGGGGGCTAAAAAGACCCAGTACTTC. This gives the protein CASSLAGGAKKTQYF.

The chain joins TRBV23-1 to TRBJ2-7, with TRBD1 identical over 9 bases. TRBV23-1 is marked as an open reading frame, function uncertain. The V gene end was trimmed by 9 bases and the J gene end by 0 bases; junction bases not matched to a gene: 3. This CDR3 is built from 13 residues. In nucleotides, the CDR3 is TGCGCCAGTAGGGACAGGGCCTCCTACGAGCAGTACTTC. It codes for CASRDRASYEQYF.

In DNA form, the CDR3 reads TGTGCCAGCAGCTCAGGTTCCTCTGGAAACACCATATATTTT. Its protein product is CASSSGSSGNTIYF. The chain employs TRBV3-1 (or the pseudogene TRBV3-2) and TRBJ1-3; D is undetermined. CDR3 length equals 14 residues. CDR1 LGHDT and CDR2 YNNKEL come from the germline V gene (reference sequence). V gave up 5 bases and J gave up 0 bases, with 8 bases separating them.

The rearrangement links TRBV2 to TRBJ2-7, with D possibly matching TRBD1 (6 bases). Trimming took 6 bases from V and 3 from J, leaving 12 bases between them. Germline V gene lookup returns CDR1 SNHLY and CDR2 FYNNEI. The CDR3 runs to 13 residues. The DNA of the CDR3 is TGTGCCAGCAGGGGACATGAAGACTACGAGCAGTACTTC. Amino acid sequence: CASRGHEDYEQYF.

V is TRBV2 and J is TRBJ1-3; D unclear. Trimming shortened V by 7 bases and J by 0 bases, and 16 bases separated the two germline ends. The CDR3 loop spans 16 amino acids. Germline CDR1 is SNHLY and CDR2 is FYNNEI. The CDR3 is CASTWRSTYSGNTIYF. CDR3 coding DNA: TGTGCCAGCACGTGGCGGAGCACATACTCTGGAAACACCATATATTTT.

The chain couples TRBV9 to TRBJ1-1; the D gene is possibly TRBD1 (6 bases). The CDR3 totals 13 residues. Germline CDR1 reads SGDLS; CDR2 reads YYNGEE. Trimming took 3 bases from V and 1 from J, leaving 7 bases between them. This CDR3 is CASSETGNTEAFF. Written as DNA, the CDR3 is TGTGCCAGCAGCGAGACAGGGAACACTGAAGCTTTCTTT.

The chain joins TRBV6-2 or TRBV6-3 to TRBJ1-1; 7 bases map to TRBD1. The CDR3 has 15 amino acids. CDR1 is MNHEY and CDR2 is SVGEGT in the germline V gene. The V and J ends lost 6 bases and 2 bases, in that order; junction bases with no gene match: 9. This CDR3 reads CASSVRGGGNTEAFF. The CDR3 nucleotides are TGTGCCAGCAGCGTCCGAGGGGGCGGTAACACTGAAGCTTTCTTT.

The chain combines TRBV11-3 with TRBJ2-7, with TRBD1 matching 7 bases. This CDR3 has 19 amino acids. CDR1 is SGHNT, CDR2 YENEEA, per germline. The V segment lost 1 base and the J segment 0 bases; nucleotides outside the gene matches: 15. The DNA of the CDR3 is TGTGCCAGCAGCTTAGTTACCGGACAGGAAACTCTTTACTCCTACGAGCAGTACTTC. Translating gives CASSLVTGQETLYSYEQYF. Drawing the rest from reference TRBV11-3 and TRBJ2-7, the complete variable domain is EAGVVQSPRYKIIEKKQPVAFWCNPISGHNTLYWYLQNLGQGPELLIRYENEEAVDDSQLPKDRFSAERLKGVDSTLKIQPAELGDSAVYLCASSLVTGQETLYSYEQYFGPGTRLTVT.

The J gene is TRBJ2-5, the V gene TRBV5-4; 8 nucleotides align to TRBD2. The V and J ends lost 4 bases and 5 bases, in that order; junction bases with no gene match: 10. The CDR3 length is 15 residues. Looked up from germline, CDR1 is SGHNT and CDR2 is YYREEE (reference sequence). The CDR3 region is CASSPGGVGAETQYF. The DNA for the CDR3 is TGTGCCAGCAGCCCGGGAGGGGTAGGGGCTGAGACCCAGTACTTC. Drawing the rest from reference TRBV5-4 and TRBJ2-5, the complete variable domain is ETGVTQSPTHLIKTRGQQVTLRCSSQSGHNTVSWYQQALGQGPQFIFQYYREEENGRGNFPPRFSGLQFPNYSSELNVNALELDDSALYLCASSPGGVGAETQYFGPGTRLLVL.

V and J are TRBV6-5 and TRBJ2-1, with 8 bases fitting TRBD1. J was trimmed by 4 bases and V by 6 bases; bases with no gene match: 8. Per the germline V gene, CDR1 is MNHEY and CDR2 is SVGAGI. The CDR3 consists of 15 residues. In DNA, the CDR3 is TGTGCCAGCAGGGCCGGGACAGGAACATACAATGAGCAGTTCTTC. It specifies CASRAGTGTYNEQFF.

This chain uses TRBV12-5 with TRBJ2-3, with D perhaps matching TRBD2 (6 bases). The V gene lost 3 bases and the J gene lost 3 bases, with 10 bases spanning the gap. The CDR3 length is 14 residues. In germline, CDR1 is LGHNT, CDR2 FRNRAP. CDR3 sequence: CASGFSGHTDTQYF. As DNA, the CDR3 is TGTGCTAGTGGTTTCAGCGGGCATACAGATACGCAGTATTTT.

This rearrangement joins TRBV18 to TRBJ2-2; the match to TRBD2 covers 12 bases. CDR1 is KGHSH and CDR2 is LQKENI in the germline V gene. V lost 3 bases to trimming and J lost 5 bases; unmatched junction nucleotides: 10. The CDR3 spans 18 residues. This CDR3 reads CASSPKTSGRPLTGELFF. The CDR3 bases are TGTGCCAGCTCACCCAAAACTAGCGGGAGGCCTTTAACCGGGGAGCTGTTTTTT. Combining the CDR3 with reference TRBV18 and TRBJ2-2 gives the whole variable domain NAGVMQNPRHLVRRRGQEARLRCSPMKGHSHVYWYRQLPEEGLKFMVYLQKENIIDESGMPKERFSAEFPKEGPSILRIQQVVRGDSAAYFCASSPKTSGRPLTGELFFGEGSRLTVL.

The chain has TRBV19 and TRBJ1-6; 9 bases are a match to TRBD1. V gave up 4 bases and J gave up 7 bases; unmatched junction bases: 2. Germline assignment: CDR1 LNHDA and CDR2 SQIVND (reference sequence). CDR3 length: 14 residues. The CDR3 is CASSNRGRNSPLHF. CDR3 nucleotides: TGTGCCAGTAGTAACAGGGGGCGGAATTCACCCCTCCACTTT.

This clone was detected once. The CDR3 nucleotides read TGTGCCAGCAGCTTAGACAGCAGCTATGGCTACACCTTC. The encoded protein is CASSLDSSYGYTF. The rearrangement links TRBV7-9 to TRBJ1-2, with unresolved D. The CDR3 has 13 residues. Germline V gene sequence: CDR1 SEHNR, CDR2 FQNEAQ (reference sequence). V was pared by 1 base and J by 4 bases, with 7 bases between.

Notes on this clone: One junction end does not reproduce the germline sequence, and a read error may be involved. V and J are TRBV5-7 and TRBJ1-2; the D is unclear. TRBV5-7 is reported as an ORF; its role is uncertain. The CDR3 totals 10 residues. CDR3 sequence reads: CASSLGRERF. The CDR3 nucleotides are TGTGCCAGCAGCTTGGGACGGGAACGCTTC.

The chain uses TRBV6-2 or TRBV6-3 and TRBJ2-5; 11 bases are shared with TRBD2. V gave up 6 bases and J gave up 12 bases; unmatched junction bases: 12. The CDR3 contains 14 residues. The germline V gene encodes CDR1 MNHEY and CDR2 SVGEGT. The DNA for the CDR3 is TGTGCCAGCAGCTATTCAAGACTAGCGGGACACGAGTACTTC. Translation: CASSYSRLAGHEYF.

This CDR3 reads CASSLGGAGRHQETQYF. For the CDR3, the DNA is TGTGCCAGCAGCTTAGGAGGAGCGGGGCGACACCAAGAGACCCAGTACTTC. The chain is built from TRBV7-9 and TRBJ2-5; 7 nucleotides line up with TRBD2. The V gene end was trimmed by 1 base and the J gene end by 0 bases; junction bases not matched to a gene: 8. The CDR3 runs to 17 residues. Germline V gives CDR1 SEHNR, CDR2 FQNEAQ (reference sequence).